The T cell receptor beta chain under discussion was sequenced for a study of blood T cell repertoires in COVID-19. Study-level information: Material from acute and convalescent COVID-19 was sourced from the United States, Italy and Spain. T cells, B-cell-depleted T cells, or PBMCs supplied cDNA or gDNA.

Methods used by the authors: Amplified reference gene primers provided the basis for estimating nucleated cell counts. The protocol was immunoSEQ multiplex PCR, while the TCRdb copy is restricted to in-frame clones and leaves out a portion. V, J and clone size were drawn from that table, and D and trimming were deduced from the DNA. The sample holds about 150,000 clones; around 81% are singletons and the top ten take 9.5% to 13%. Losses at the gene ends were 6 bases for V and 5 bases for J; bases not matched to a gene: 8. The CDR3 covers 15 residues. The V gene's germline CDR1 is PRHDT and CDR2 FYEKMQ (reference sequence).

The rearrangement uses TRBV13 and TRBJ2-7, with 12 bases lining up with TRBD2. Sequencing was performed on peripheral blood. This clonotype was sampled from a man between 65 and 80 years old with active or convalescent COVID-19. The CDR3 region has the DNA TGTGCCAGCAGGCGACTAGCGGGAGTACTAGACGAGCAGTACTTC. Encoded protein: CASRRLAGVLDEQYF.